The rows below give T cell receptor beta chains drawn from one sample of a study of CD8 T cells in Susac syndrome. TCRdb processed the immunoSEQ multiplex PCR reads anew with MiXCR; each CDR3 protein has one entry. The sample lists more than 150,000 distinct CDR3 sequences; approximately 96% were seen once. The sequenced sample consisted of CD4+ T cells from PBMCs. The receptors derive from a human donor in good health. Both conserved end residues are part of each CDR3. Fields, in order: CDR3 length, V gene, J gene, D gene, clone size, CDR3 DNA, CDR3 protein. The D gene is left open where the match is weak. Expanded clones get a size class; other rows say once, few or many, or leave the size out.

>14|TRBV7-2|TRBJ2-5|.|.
TGTGCCAGCAGCGCGGACGAATCCGAAGCACCTGAGTACTTC
CASSADESEAPEYF
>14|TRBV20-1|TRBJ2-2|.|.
TGCAGTGCTAGCTCTCAGCGCGCGGCCGGGGAGCTGTTTTTT
CSASSQRAAGELFF
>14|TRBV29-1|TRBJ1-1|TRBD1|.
TGCAGCGTGGGACAGGGTGCCCTGGACACTGAAGCTTTCTTT
CSVGQGALDTEAFF
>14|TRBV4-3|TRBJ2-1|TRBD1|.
TGCGCCAGCAGCCAGTCGACAGGGTACAATGAGCAGTTCTTC
CASSQSTGYNEQFF
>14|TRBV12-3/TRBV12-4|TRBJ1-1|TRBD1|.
TGTGCCAGCACCTATACAGGGGGCTTCACTGAAGCTTTCTTT
CASTYTGGFTEAFF
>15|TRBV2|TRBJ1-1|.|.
TGTGCCAGCAGTTTTGGGGGCGCAGGGAACACTGAAGCTTTCTTT
CASSFGGAGNTEAFF
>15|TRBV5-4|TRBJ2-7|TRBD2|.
TGTGCCAGCAGCGCGTCGACTAGCGGGGCCTACGAGCAGTACTTC
CASSASTSGAYEQYF
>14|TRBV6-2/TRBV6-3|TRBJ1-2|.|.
TGTGCCAGCAGTTCTCGCCCGACAGGCTATGGCTACACCTTC
CASSSRPTGYGYTF
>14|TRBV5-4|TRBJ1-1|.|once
TGTGCCAGCAGCCCGGACAGAGCGAACACTGAAGCTTTCTTT
CASSPDRANTEAFF
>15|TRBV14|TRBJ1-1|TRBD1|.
TGTGCCAGCAGCCATCACAGGGGGCGCGACACTGAAGCTTTCTTT
CASSHHRGRDTEAFF
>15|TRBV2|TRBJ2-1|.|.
TGTGCCAGCAGTGTGGCGTCTGAAAACTACAATGAGCAGTTCTTC
CASSVASENYNEQFF
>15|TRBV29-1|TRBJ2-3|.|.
TGCAGCGTCGTCCACGGGACAACTAGCACAGATACGCAGTATTTT
CSVVHGTTSTDTQYF
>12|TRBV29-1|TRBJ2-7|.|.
TGCAGCGCCATTGGACGGAACTACGAGCAGTACTTC
CSAIGRNYEQYF